The entry below describes one T cell receptor (beta chain). V gave up 4 bases and J gave up 4 bases, with 5 bases separating them. Germline lookup yields CDR1 SNHLY and CDR2 FYNNEI. The CDR3 length is 12 residues. Only in-frame clones appear in the TCRdb table, and some are missing; sequencing was by immunoSEQ multiplex PCR. The sample includes fewer than 200,000 clones, about 87% of them seen just once. The data derive from a study of blood T cell repertoires in COVID-19. Study-wide background: Some COVID-19 samples were acute and others convalescent; all came from the United States, Italy and Spain. The cDNA or gDNA used as material had been derived from T cells, B-cell-depleted T cells, or PBMCs.

This sequence originates from a woman aged 60 to 75 who had recovered from COVID-19. Specimen: peripheral blood. The chain links TRBV2 to TRBJ1-5; no reliable D call. The CDR3: CASSVENQPQHF. DNA of the CDR3: TGTGCCAGCAGTGTGGAGAATCAGCCCCAGCATTTT.